The 19 T cell receptor beta chains below all came from one sample that was sequenced in a study of blood T cell repertoires in COVID-19. TCRdb keeps only in-frame clones here, not all; method: immunoSEQ multiplex PCR. The sample contains about 210,000 clones, more than 70% of which appear only once. The source material was peripheral blood. These receptors were obtained from a man aged 18-30 years with active or convalescent COVID-19.

V and J are TRBV5-1 and TRBJ2-7; 7 positions match TRBD1. Germline lookup yields CDR1 SGHRS and CDR2 YFSETQ. The CDR3 runs to 16 residues. V lost 0 bases to trimming and J lost 0 bases; unmatched junction nucleotides: 6. CDR3 sequence reads: CASSLAPGQSSYEQYF. CDR3 bases: TGCGCCAGCAGCTTGGCGCCGGGACAGAGCTCCTACGAGCAGTACTTC.

V and J are TRBV5-4 and TRBJ2-1; D perhaps matches TRBD1 (5 bases). Germline CDR1 SGHNT, CDR2 YYREEE (reference sequence). The V and J ends lost 4 bases and 7 bases respectively, with 9 bases between them. CDR3 length equals 12 residues. CDR3 amino acids: CASSHDRNEQFF. The CDR3 coding sequence is TGTGCCAGCAGCCATGACAGAAATGAGCAGTTCTTC. Filled out from reference TRBV5-4 and TRBJ2-1, the complete variable domain reads ETGVTQSPTHLIKTRGQQVTLRCSSQSGHNTVSWYQQALGQGPQFIFQYYREEENGRGNFPPRFSGLQFPNYSSELNVNALELDDSALYLCASSHDRNEQFFGPGTRLTVL.

The chain is built from TRBV20-1 and TRBJ1-4; TRBD1 is a possible D gene (5 bases). Germline V gene sequence: CDR1 DFQATT, CDR2 SNEGSKA (reference sequence). V was clipped by 3 bases and J by 7 bases, with 12 bases between them. This CDR3 spans 13 amino acids. The CDR3 here is CSASPREGEKLFF. In DNA form, the CDR3 reads TGCAGTGCTAGTCCCAGGGAGGGTGAAAAACTGTTTTTT.

The V call is TRBV25-1, the J call TRBJ2-2, with 11 bases lining up with TRBD2. The germline V gene encodes CDR1 MGHDK and CDR2 SYGVNS. CDR3 size: 15 residues. V was clipped by 8 bases and J by 6 bases; unmatched bases: 8. CDR3 bases: TGTGCCAGCCAGATAGCGGGGGGGCTATCCGGGGAGCTGTTTTTT. Encoded protein: CASQIAGGLSGELFF.

The gene calls are TRBV3-1 (or the pseudogene TRBV3-2) and TRBJ1-4, with D unclear. The V end was cut by 0 bases, the J end by 7 bases, with 15 bases between. The CDR3 has 16 amino acids. Germline V CDR1 and CDR2: LGHDT, YNNKEL (reference sequence). This chain's CDR3 is CASSQDPAHGLEKLFF. The DNA of the CDR3 is TGTGCCAGCAGCCAAGACCCAGCCCATGGACTTGAAAAACTGTTTTTT.

The chain recombines TRBV19 with TRBJ1-5; TRBD1 matches 8 bases. The V gene's germline CDR1 is LNHDA and CDR2 SQIVND (reference sequence). The CDR3 consists of 16 residues. With V trimmed by 4 bases and J by 0 bases, 5 bases remained unmatched. CDR3 nucleotide sequence: TGTGCCAGTAGTACAGGGACAGGAGATAGCAATCAGCCCCAGCATTTT. This gives the protein CASSTGTGDSNQPQHF. Based on the CDR3 plus reference TRBV19 and TRBJ1-5, the full variable domain is DGGITQSPKYLFRKEGQNVTLSCEQNLNHDAMYWYRQDPGQGLRLIYYSQIVNDFQKGDIAEGYSVSREKKESFPLTVTSAQKNPTAFYLCASSTGTGDSNQPQHFGDGTRLSIL.

The genes are TRBV19 and TRBJ2-1, with D perhaps TRBD1 (6 bases). The CDR3 sequence is 15 residues long. Germline V lookup: CDR1 LNHDA, CDR2 SQIVND (reference sequence). Trimming removed 6 bases from V and 4 bases from J, with 16 bases in between. CDR3 loop: CASSNYRAPYNEQFF. The CDR3 DNA reads as TGTGCCAGTAGCAATTACAGGGCCCCATACAATGAGCAGTTCTTC.

This chain connects TRBV25-1 to TRBJ1-3, with D hard to call. Trimming removed 7 bases from V and 3 bases from J, with 7 bases in between. This CDR3 spans 12 amino acids. CDR1 and CDR2 (germline): MGHDK, SYGVNS. The CDR3 DNA sequence: TGTGCCAGCACCGAGATTGGAAACACCATATATTTT. This gives the protein CASTEIGNTIYF.

The chain links TRBV27 to TRBJ1-3; the match to TRBD1 covers 7 bases. This CDR3 spans 14 amino acids. The germline gives CDR1 MNHEY, CDR2 SMNVEV (reference sequence). After removal of 6 bases from V and 2 bases from J, the junction contained 4 bases not matched to a gene. CDR3 loop: CASSDREAGNTIYF. The DNA for the CDR3 is TGTGCCAGCAGCGACAGGGAAGCTGGAAACACCATATATTTT.

This clone has a single count. This sequence joins TRBV28 and TRBJ1-2; 12 bases line up with TRBD1. In germline, CDR1 is MDHEN, CDR2 SYDVKM. The CDR3 extends over 15 amino acids. V gave up 4 bases and J gave up 8 bases; unmatched junction bases: 8. The CDR3 DNA sequence: TGTGCCAGCAGTTCACCGGGACAGGGGGCGCGAGGCTACACCTTC. Its translation is CASSSPGQGARGYTF.

V usage is TRBV10-3 and J usage is TRBJ1-2; 8 bases align to TRBD1. Germline V CDR1 and CDR2: ENHRY, SYGVKD. CDR3 length equals 13 residues. V shed 5 bases and J 5 bases; nucleotides not matched to a gene: 4. The CDR3 here is CAISKGQAYGYTF. CDR3 in DNA: TGTGCCATCAGTAAGGGACAGGCATATGGCTACACCTTC.

The chain combines TRBV19 with TRBJ2-1; no reliable D call. V was pared by 10 bases and J by 0 bases, with 13 bases between. The CDR3 runs to 14 residues. Per germline, CDR1 LNHDA and CDR2 SQIVND (reference sequence). Here the CDR3 DNA reads TGTGCCACATCTGACACGAGCTCCTACAATGAGCAGTTCTTC. Translation: CATSDTSSYNEQFF.

The V and J genes are TRBV27 and TRBJ2-1, with D hard to call. The germline V gene has CDR1 MNHEY and CDR2 SMNVEV (reference sequence). Trimming removed 6 bases at V and 1 base at J, with 4 bases between. The CDR3 is 12 amino acids. The CDR3 sequence is CASSGSYNEQFF. CDR3 in DNA: TGTGCCAGCAGCGGGTCCTACAATGAGCAGTTCTTC.

This chain joins TRBV6-5 and TRBJ1-2, with D possibly TRBD1 on 5 matching bases. This CDR3 comprises 14 residues. V dropped 4 bases and J dropped 3 bases, with 12 bases sitting between them. From germline, CDR1 is MNHEY and CDR2 SVGAGI. The CDR3 protein is CASSFRGADYGYTF. In nucleotides, the CDR3 is TGTGCCAGCAGTTTCCGTGGGGCTGACTATGGCTACACCTTC.

In its sample, this clone was seen once. V and J are TRBV5-6 and TRBJ1-6, with 7 bases aligning to TRBD1. The CDR3 has 18 residues. After removal of 0 bases from V and 8 bases from J, the junction contained 14 bases not matched to a gene. In germline, CDR1 is SGHDT, CDR2 YYEEEE. As DNA, the CDR3 is TGTGCCAGCAGCTTGGCCCATTATTTGGGACAGCAAGATTCACCCCTCCACTTT. It yields the protein CASSLAHYLGQQDSPLHF.

The chain links TRBV10-3 to TRBJ1-4; 10 nucleotides match TRBD1. The V gene end was trimmed by 10 bases and the J gene end by 6 bases; junction bases not matched to a gene: 8. The CDR3 contains 14 residues. The germline V gene encodes CDR1 ENHRY and CDR2 SYGVKD. The CDR3 nucleotides are TGTGCCACCTACCGGGGGACAGGGGATGAAAAACTGTTTTTT. As protein: CATYRGTGDEKLFF.

This clone was counted between two and nine times. This sequence joins TRBV2 and TRBJ2-3; maybe TRBD2 (6 bases). The CDR3 spans 14 residues. Germline CDR1 reads SNHLY; CDR2 reads FYNNEI. V lost 9 bases and J lost 3, with 16 bases in between. The CDR3 DNA follows: TGTGCCAGTCAGCTAGCGCCGTTAACAGATACGCAGTATTTT. Protein: CASQLAPLTDTQYF. Full variable domain (missing parts from reference TRBV2 and TRBJ2-3): EPEVTQTPSHQVTQMGQEVILRCVPISNHLYFYWYRQILGQKVEFLVSFYNNEISEKSEIFDDQFSVERPDGSNFTLKIRSTKLEDSAMYFCASQLAPLTDTQYFGPGTRLTVL.

The V and J genes are TRBV6-2 or TRBV6-3 and TRBJ2-7; a weak D match, TRBD1 (6 bases). V was cut by 2 bases and J by 3 bases, with 11 bases left in between. Germline V gene data show CDR1 as MNHEY and CDR2 as SVGEGT. This CDR3 comprises 14 residues. CDR3 in amino acids: CASSYPGTIYEQYF. As DNA, the CDR3 is TGTGCCAGCAGTTACCCTGGGACAATCTACGAGCAGTACTTC.

The V call is TRBV7-2, the J call TRBJ1-1; possible D gene TRBD1, 6 bases. The CDR3 contains 14 residues. Germline values: CDR1 SGHTA, CDR2 FQGNSA. V shed 1 base and J shed 8 bases, with 14 bases lying between them. CDR3 residues: CASSLDPQGREAFF. CDR3 nucleotides: TGTGCCAGCAGCTTAGACCCACAGGGAAGAGAAGCTTTCTTT.